The 21 T cell receptor beta chains given below trace back to one sample, sequenced in a study of shared clonotypes between healthy human individuals. The data were produced by immunoSEQ multiplex PCR, yet TCRdb's version contains in-frame clones alone and is incomplete. Of about 2.4 million clones listed, more than 85% are singletons. Input material: naive CD4+ T cells from PBMCs. Indicated subset: CD45RA+ positively selected. These receptors were collected from a man between 18 and 29 years old in good health. Some clones in this sample may be carry-over from other donors' samples.

The chain uses TRBV11-3 and TRBJ2-1; no clear D. Per the germline V gene, CDR1 is SGHNT and CDR2 is YENEEA. V was clipped by 1 base and J by 3 bases, with 7 bases between them. CDR3 size: 14 residues. The CDR3 loop is CASSLGSLYNEQFF. The CDR3 nucleotides are TGTGCCAGCAGCTTAGGATCGCTCTACAATGAGCAGTTCTTC.

The J gene is TRBJ1-5, the V gene TRBV10-3, with 9 bases identical to TRBD1. The CDR3 runs to 17 residues. CDR1 and CDR2 from the germline V gene are ENHRY and SYGVKD. Germline trimming cut 11 bases from V and 2 bases from J; bases unmatched to any gene: 16. The CDR3 loop reads CAAKGRGTGRRNQPQHF. The DNA of the CDR3 is TGTGCCGCAAAAGGGAGGGGGACAGGGAGGCGCAATCAGCCCCAGCATTTT.

The gene calls are TRBV11-3 and TRBJ2-2; maybe TRBD2 (6 bases). From germline, CDR1 is SGHNT and CDR2 YENEEA. The ends were cut back, 4 bases at V and 2 bases at J, with 17 bases in the middle. The CDR3 spans 17 residues. The CDR3 sequence: CASSYPLAPLNTGELFF. CDR3 sequence (DNA): TGTGCCAGCAGCTACCCCCTAGCGCCGCTTAACACCGGGGAGCTGTTTTTT. Full variable domain (outside the CDR3, taken from reference TRBV11-3 and TRBJ2-2): EAGVVQSPRYKIIEKKQPVAFWCNPISGHNTLYWYLQNLGQGPELLIRYENEEAVDDSQLPKDRFSAERLKGVDSTLKIQPAELGDSAVYLCASSYPLAPLNTGELFFGEGSRLTVL.

This sequence joins TRBV4-3 and TRBJ2-1; 8 nucleotides line up with TRBD1. The V and J ends lost 3 bases and 10 bases, in that order; junction bases with no gene match: 14. Germline V gene sequence: CDR1 LGHNA, CDR2 YSLEER. There are 16 residues in the CDR3. The CDR3 nucleotides read TGCGCCAGCAGCCAGGCCCTCTTGCAGGGGGCTAGGGAGCAGTTCTTC. It encodes CASSQALLQGAREQFF.

The chain recombines TRBV7-3 with TRBJ2-5; D may match TRBD1 or TRBD2 (5 bases each). The J call may be incorrect, as the DNA end agrees better with TRBJ2-7. The CDR3 runs 13 residues. Germline CDR1 and CDR2: SGHTA and FQGTGA. The CDR3 DNA reads as TGTGCCAGCAGCTTAACGAGGGGAAACGAGCAGTACTTC. The encoded protein is CASSLTRGNEQYF.

This chain links TRBV18 with TRBJ2-7; 9 bases are a match to TRBD1. The CDR3 has 16 amino acids. Germline V gene sequence: CDR1 KGHSH, CDR2 LQKENI. Unmatched junction bases numbered 11, after V lost 3 bases and J lost 5 bases. CDR3 bases: TGTGCCAGCTCACCTCTACCGGGACAGGGTCCCCACGAGCAGTACTTC. Amino acids: CASSPLPGQGPHEQYF.

The V gene is TRBV5-1, the J gene TRBJ1-4; 7 bases are a match to TRBD1. The CDR3 spans 15 residues. After removal of 5 bases from V and 6 bases from J, the junction contained 10 bases not matched to a gene. From germline, CDR1 is SGHRS and CDR2 YFSETQ. The CDR3 DNA is TGCGCCAGCAGTTCGTTGACAGGGAGAGATGAAAAACTGTTTTTT. Encoded protein: CASSSLTGRDEKLFF.

The chain combines TRBV19 with TRBJ2-3, with 10 bases aligning to TRBD2. CDR3 length equals 18 residues. Germline V gene lookup returns CDR1 LNHDA and CDR2 SQIVND (reference sequence). V lost 3 bases to trimming and J lost 5 bases; unmatched junction nucleotides: 14. The CDR3 reads CASSMALVSGRAGDTQYF. CDR3 in DNA: TGTGCCAGTAGTATGGCCCTAGTGAGCGGGAGGGCCGGAGATACGCAGTATTTT.

The chain uses TRBV5-1 and TRBJ2-5; perhaps TRBD2 as D (5 bases). V was shortened by 3 bases and J by 4 bases, with 10 bases between the two germline ends. Germline CDR1 is SGHRS and CDR2 is YFSETQ. The CDR3 is 13 residues long. CDR3 DNA sequence: TGCGCCAGCAGCTCCAGCGGCCCAGAGACCCAGTACTTC. Its translation: CASSSSGPETQYF.

Notes on this clone: The sample holds other DNA sequences that translate to the same CDR3. V usage is TRBV5-1 and J usage is TRBJ1-3; no reliable D call. The CDR3 has 15 amino acids. CDR1 and CDR2 from the germline V gene are SGHRS and YFSETQ. Trimming removed 0 bases at V and 0 bases at J, with 7 bases between. The CDR3: CASSLAGVSGNTIYF. The CDR3 bases are TGCGCCAGCAGCTTGGCCGGGGTCTCTGGAAACACCATATATTTT.

For this clone: This sample includes further DNA sequences coding for the same CDR3. The chain recombines TRBV9 with TRBJ2-1; D might be TRBD1 or TRBD2, each matching 6 bases. Germline CDR1 reads SGDLS; CDR2 reads YYNGEE. Trimming shortened V by 2 bases and J by 1 base, and 10 bases separated the two germline ends. The CDR3 has 15 amino acids. CDR3 in amino acids: CASSVRGGSYNEQFF. Here the CDR3 DNA reads TGTGCCAGCAGCGTCAGAGGGGGGTCCTACAATGAGCAGTTCTTC. The variable domain in full, with the rest retrieved from reference TRBV9 and TRBJ2-1, is DSGVTQTPKHLITATGQRVTLRCSPRSGDLSVYWYQQSLDQGLQFLIQYYNGEERAKGNILERFSAQQFPDLHSELNLSSLELGDSALYFCASSVRGGSYNEQFFGPGTRLTVL.

Comments on this clone: Different DNA sequences within this sample yield the same CDR3. V usage is TRBV5-1 and J usage is TRBJ2-3; no clear D. V was cut by 1 base and J by 3 bases, with 3 bases left in between. The V gene's germline CDR1 is SGHRS and CDR2 YFSETQ. The CDR3 totals 12 residues. The CDR3 protein is CASSLTTDTQYF. The CDR3 region has the DNA TGCGCCAGCAGCTTGACGACAGATACGCAGTATTTT. Supplemented by reference TRBV5-1 and TRBJ2-3, the full variable domain reads KAGVTQTPRYLIKTRGQQVTLSCSPISGHRSVSWYQQTPGQGLQFLFEYFSETQRNKGNFPGRFSGRQFSNSRSEMNVSTLELGDSALYLCASSLTTDTQYFGPGTRLTVL.

This chain joins TRBV9 and TRBJ1-1, with D possibly being TRBD1 (6 bases). V was clipped by 3 bases and J by 3 bases, with 15 bases between them. CDR3 size: 15 residues. Germline CDR1 and CDR2: SGDLS and YYNGEE. The CDR3 DNA sequence: TGTGCCAGCAGCGCCACACTAGGGGGGGACACTGAAGCTTTCTTT. It is translated as CASSATLGGDTEAFF.

The CDR3 sequence: CASSLTGGPYEQYF. CDR3 sequence (DNA): TGTGCCAGCAGCCTGACAGGGGGTCCCTACGAGCAGTACTTC. This sequence joins TRBV4-2 and TRBJ2-7, with 9 bases that match TRBD1. Germline V gene data show CDR1 as LGHNA and CDR2 as YNFKEQ. Unmatched junction bases numbered 3, after V lost 4 bases and J lost 2 bases. There are 14 residues in the CDR3.

This clone was recorded once. The V call is TRBV10-3, the J call TRBJ1-1; maybe TRBD1 (5 bases). V lost 3 bases to trimming and J lost 1 base, with 12 bases between them. The CDR3 contains 15 residues. In germline, CDR1 is ENHRY, CDR2 SYGVKD. The CDR3 bases are TGTGCCATCAGTGAAAAATCAGGGAGGAACACTGAAGCTTTCTTT. Its protein product is CAISEKSGRNTEAFF.

A remark on this clone: This CDR3 is also generated by other DNA sequences in the sample. V is TRBV5-1 and J is TRBJ2-5; D not certain. CDR1 is SGHRS and CDR2 is YFSETQ in the germline V gene. The CDR3 covers 14 residues. V lost 0 bases and J lost 1, with 7 bases in between. CDR3 coding DNA: TGCGCCAGCAGCTTGGGCCGGATCCAAGAGACCCAGTACTTC. It specifies CASSLGRIQETQYF.

CDR3 sequence reads: CASSLVSAMNTEAFF. DNA for the CDR3: TGCGCCAGCAGCTTGGTGTCAGCCATGAACACTGAAGCTTTCTTT. The chain combines TRBV5-1 with TRBJ1-1; D is ambiguous. The CDR3 has 15 residues. V was clipped by 0 bases and J by 0 bases, with 9 bases between them. CDR1 SGHRS and CDR2 YFSETQ come from the germline V gene.

In nucleotides, the CDR3 is TGTGCCAGCAGCTTCGACAGGGCCACCGGGGAGCTGTTTTTT. Protein product: CASSFDRATGELFF. The chain combines TRBV5-6 with TRBJ2-2; TRBD1 matches 7 bases. The CDR3 is made up of 14 amino acids. The trim removed 2 bases at V and 4 bases at J, leaving 2 bases unmatched. Germline CDR1 and CDR2: SGHDT and YYEEEE.

The V and J genes are TRBV7-2 and TRBJ2-7, with 8 bases that match TRBD2. The V gene end was trimmed by 7 bases and the J gene end by 2 bases; junction bases not matched to a gene: 10. Germline V gives CDR1 SGHTA, CDR2 FQGNSA. The CDR3 loop spans 15 amino acids. The CDR3 loop is CASILTAGGPYEQYF. CDR3 bases: TGTGCCAGCATCCTAACGGCGGGAGGACCCTACGAGCAGTACTTC. The full variable domain, with the rest looked up from reference TRBV7-2 and TRBJ2-7, is GAGVSQSPSNKVTEKGKDVELRCDPISGHTALYWYRQSLGQGLEFLIYFQGNSAPDKSGLPSDRFSAERTGGSVSTLTIQRTQQEDSAVYLCASILTAGGPYEQYFGPGTRLTVT.

The genes are TRBV5-8 and TRBJ1-2; 10 bases match TRBD1. The J segment lost 6 bases and the V segment lost 0 bases, leaving 5 bases of the junction unmatched. Germline V gene data show CDR1 as SGHTS and CDR2 as YDEGEE. The CDR3 is 15 amino acids. The CDR3 spells CASSLGDRGADGYTF. CDR3 in DNA: TGTGCCAGCAGCTTGGGGGACAGGGGTGCGGATGGCTACACCTTC.

The CDR3 bases are TGTGCCAGCAGCTTGGGGGAAACCCAAGAGACCCAGTACTTC. Amino acid sequence: CASSLGETQETQYF. The rearrangement joins TRBV5-4 to TRBJ2-5; D unclear. The V end was cut by 0 bases, the J end by 1 base, with 7 bases between. This CDR3 is 14 amino acids long. CDR1 SGHNT and CDR2 YYREEE come from the germline V gene (reference sequence).